The next 9 T cell receptor beta chains were all read from a single sample in a study of blood T cells in healthy people across ages. It was with a sample-barcoded 5' primer and a J-beta primer mix that a second PCR of about 6 to 11 cycles was run. One entry per CDR3 protein results from TCRdb running MiXCR on the 5' RACE reads. The data show about 830,000 distinct CDR3 sequences, roughly 60% seen once. The sample was blood. These receptors all come from a man in his thirties or forties in good health.

The chain couples TRBV20-1 to TRBJ1-2, with 11 bases that match TRBD1. Germline CDR1 and CDR2: DFQATT and SNEGSKA (reference sequence). This CDR3 is built from 14 residues. V trimming: 6 bases; J trimming: 3 bases; junction bases outside the gene matches: 6. CDR3 protein: CSATWTGGYYGYTF. As DNA, the CDR3 is TGCAGTGCCACCTGGACAGGGGGCTACTATGGCTACACCTTC.

This clonotype turned up a few times. The V call is TRBV20-1, the J call TRBJ1-2; maybe TRBD1 (5 bases). The CDR3 extends over 13 amino acids. From germline, CDR1 is DFQATT and CDR2 SNEGSKA (reference sequence). V was pared by 4 bases and J by 0 bases, with 9 bases between. Here the CDR3 reads CSAKGVANYGYTF. CDR3 nucleotides: TGCAGTGCTAAAGGGGTAGCTAACTATGGCTACACCTTC.

The chain has TRBV2 and TRBJ2-3; D unclear. The CDR3 is 13 amino acids. Trimming removed 7 bases from V and 6 bases from J, with 14 bases in between. CDR1 is SNHLY and CDR2 is FYNNEI in the germline V gene. The CDR3 nucleotides read TGTGCCAGCAATGCTGACCGTGGCGATACGCAGTATTTT. Protein: CASNADRGDTQYF.

This clonotype was seen only once. The genes are TRBV30 and TRBJ1-5; D is uncertain. This CDR3 region has 13 residues. Germline V CDR1 and CDR2: GTSNPN, SVGIG (reference sequence). Between the trimmed V and J ends, which lost 5 bases and 2 bases, there was a span of 10 bases. The CDR3: CAWSPEGNQPQHF. DNA for the CDR3: TGTGCCTGGTCTCCGGAGGGCAATCAGCCCCAGCATTTT.

The rearrangement uses TRBV6-2 or TRBV6-3 and TRBJ2-7; 12 bases align to TRBD2. CDR3 length: 13 residues. The junction had 8 bases not matched to a gene; V was cut back by 8 bases and J by 9 bases. CDR1 and CDR2 (germline): MNHEY, SVGEGT. This chain's CDR3 is CASQLAGGPMQYF. In nucleotides, the CDR3 is TGTGCCAGCCAGCTAGCGGGAGGGCCGATGCAGTACTTC.

The V and J genes are TRBV12-3 or TRBV12-4 and TRBJ2-2, with TRBD2 identical over 11 bases. Unmatched junction bases numbered 9, after V lost 6 bases and J lost 0 bases. CDR3 length equals 18 residues. This CDR3 is CASRPRIAGGTNTGELFF. The CDR3 DNA sequence: TGTGCCAGCAGACCTCGGATAGCGGGAGGGACGAACACCGGGGAGCTGTTTTTT.

V usage is TRBV29-1 and J usage is TRBJ2-7; D gene uncertain. V was clipped by 3 bases and J by 7 bases, with 10 bases between them. Germline CDR1 reads SQVTM; CDR2 reads ANQGSEA. The CDR3 loop spans 11 amino acids. The CDR3 reads CSVEYVNEQYF. The CDR3 nucleotides read TGCAGCGTTGAGTATGTAAATGAGCAGTACTTC.

This clonotype has just a few counts. V is TRBV20-1 and J is TRBJ2-2, with TRBD2 identical over 7 bases. CDR1 and CDR2 from the germline V gene are DFQATT and SNEGSKA (reference sequence). V was clipped by 7 bases and J by 3 bases; unmatched bases: 2. This CDR3 is built from 12 residues. CDR3 region: CSGEGHTGELFF. For the CDR3, the DNA is TGCAGTGGGGAGGGGCACACCGGGGAGCTGTTTTTT.

The chain carries TRBV19 and TRBJ2-7; TRBD2 aligns across 7 bases. The CDR3 consists of 17 residues. V lost 5 bases to trimming and J lost 0 bases; unmatched junction nucleotides: 13. Germline CDR1 LNHDA, CDR2 SQIVND (reference sequence). This CDR3 is CASSHGFAGDLSYEQYF. The CDR3, as DNA: TGTGCCAGTAGTCACGGTTTCGCGGGAGATCTCTCCTACGAGCAGTACTTC.